This T cell receptor beta chain was identified during a study of T-cell reconstitution after alpha-beta-depleted transplantation in children. V lost 4 bases, J lost 7 bases, and 1 base stayed unmatched. The germline V gene has CDR1 MGHRA and CDR2 YSYEKL. This CDR3 contains 13 residues. As it was prepared, the TCRbeta library received unique molecular identifiers. From the PCR reads, TCRdb called clonotypes with MiXCR, one entry per CDR3 protein. Of around 370,000 distinct CDR3 sequences in the sample, roughly 15% were seen once. This clonotype has a count of ten or more. As yet, its antigen is unknown. Whole-study results and caveats: Newly produced T cells mostly provided counts and TCRbeta diversity after one year, as hyperexpanded clones declined. Reports say that about two months after transplant, the alpha-beta T cells came out of several hundred graft clones that had expanded. The origin of high day-60 TCRbeta diversity in some patients lay in surviving recipient T cells and thymic progenitors.

The TCR originated in a male patient aged 2 to 10 who had a stem cell transplant for acute lymphoblastic leukemia, so the T cells may come from the graft donor. This sample comprised PBMCs, mostly from graft donor cells, obtained 360 days after TCRalphabeta/CD19-depleted stem cell transplant. The chain links TRBV4-1 to TRBJ2-2, with 9 bases fitting TRBD2. CDR3: CASSPTSGGELFF. CDR3 coding DNA: TGCGCCAGCAGCCCGACTAGCGGCGGGGAGCTGTTTTTT.